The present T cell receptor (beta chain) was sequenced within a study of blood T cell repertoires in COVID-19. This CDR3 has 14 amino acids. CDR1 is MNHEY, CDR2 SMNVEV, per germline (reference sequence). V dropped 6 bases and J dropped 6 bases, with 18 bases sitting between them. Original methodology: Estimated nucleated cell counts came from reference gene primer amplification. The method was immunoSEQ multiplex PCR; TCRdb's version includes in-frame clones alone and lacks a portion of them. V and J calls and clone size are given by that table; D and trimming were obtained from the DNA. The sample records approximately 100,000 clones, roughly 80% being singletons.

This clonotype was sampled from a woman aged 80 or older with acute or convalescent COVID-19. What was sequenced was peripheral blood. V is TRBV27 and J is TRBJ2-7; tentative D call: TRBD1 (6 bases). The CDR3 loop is CASRGRGTWGEQYF. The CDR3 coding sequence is TGTGCCAGCAGGGGAAGGGGGACCTGGGGCGAGCAGTACTTC.